This record covers a single TCR beta chain. This sample was included in a study of blood T cell repertoires in COVID-19. Overall study: Material from acute and convalescent COVID-19 was sourced from the United States, Italy and Spain. Sample material is recorded as cDNA or gDNA derived from T cells, B-cell-depleted T cells, or PBMCs.

Authors' analysis steps: Amplification of reference gene primers was used by the study to estimate nucleated cell counts. The data were produced by immunoSEQ multiplex PCR, yet TCRdb's version contains in-frame clones alone and is incomplete. V, J and clone size are taken as reported in that table, and D and trimming were inferred from the DNA itself. The sample comprises roughly 40,000 clones, 75% to 90% of which are singletons, and roughly 1.4% rests with the top ten. The V gene end was trimmed by 5 bases and the J gene end by 3 bases; junction bases not matched to a gene: 6. Germline V CDR1 and CDR2: MDHEN, SYDVKM. CDR3 size: 16 residues.

The sequenced sample was peripheral blood. This chain links TRBV28 with TRBJ2-5; 13 nucleotides match TRBD2. The sequence derives from a woman aged 40 to 50 with acute or convalescent COVID-19. The chain's CDR3 is CASSPTGTSGKETQYF. The CDR3 nucleotides read TGTGCCAGCAGTCCAACCGGGACTAGCGGGAAAGAGACCCAGTACTTC. The whole variable domain, filled in from reference TRBV28 and TRBJ2-5, reads DVKVTQSSRYLVKRTGEKVFLECVQDMDHENMFWYRQDPGLGLRLIYFSYDVKMKEKGDIPEGYSVSREKKERFSLILESASTNQTSMYLCASSPTGTSGKETQYFGPGTRLLVL.